This T cell receptor (beta chain) is from a study of T cells in tumors after PD-1 blockade. Study-wide context: Prior checkpoint blockade, systemic immunosuppressant use, or anti-cancer therapy within 4 weeks excluded patients. Blood samples averaged roughly 120,000 templates (range about 24,679-260,000) and over 35,000 unique clonotypes. Broader study findings: Some novel exhausted tumor clones appeared in pre-treatment blood, suggesting peripheral recruitment.

Assay used: immunoSEQ multiplex PCR; TCRdb lists only in-frame clones, some missing. The data show roughly 48,000 clones, about 84% seen once. Concerning this clone: Its antigen is not identified.

The CDR3 spans 16 residues. Trimming took 0 bases from V and 2 from J, leaving 8 bases between them. Germline-derived CDR1 and CDR2 are LGHNA and YNFKEQ. Sample: PBMCs, taken before anti-PD-1 treatment. V and J are TRBV4-2 and TRBJ2-6; the D gene is possibly TRBD2 (5 bases). The receptor comes from a human donor with basal cell carcinoma. The CDR3 sequence: CASSQEGRAGANVLTF. CDR3 coding DNA: TGTGCCAGCAGCCAAGAAGGGAGAGCTGGGGCCAACGTCCTGACTTTC.